The sequence of this TCR beta chain was determined in a study of breast tumors, draining lymph nodes, adjacent tissues. Study-wide points: Data only fit, rather than demonstrated, lymph node origin of most tumor T cells. Tumor and nontumor repertoires were significantly more similar in luminal-like than in basal-like breast cancer. Tumors had less TCR diversity than lymph nodes, more than nontumor tissue.

The junction had 8 bases not matched to a gene; V was cut back by 1 base and J by 5 bases. The CDR3 spans 15 residues. TCRdb reprocessed the multiplex PCR reads with MiXCR, giving one entry per CDR3 protein. Of about 230,000 distinct CDR3 sequences in the sample, roughly 30% are singletons; the top ten hold more than 1.3%. Ten or more counts support this clonotype. The antigen remains unidentified. The lymph nodes were axillary draining lymph nodes from breast cancer patients. The sequence derives from a female donor with breast cancer. Some clones in this sample may be carry-over from other donors' samples. Sequenced input: axillary lymph node tissue. The chain recombines TRBV12-3 or TRBV12-4 with TRBJ2-7, with 7 bases identical to TRBD2. The CDR3 nucleotides read TGTGCCAGCAGTTTAGTGGGCGGGGGAAGAGACGAGCAGTACTTC. This translates into CASSLVGGGRDEQYF.